The entry that follows covers one T cell receptor beta chain sequence. Original data processing: Reference gene primers were amplified, and this amplification served to estimate nucleated cell counts. Only in-frame clones appear in the TCRdb table, and some are missing; sequencing was by immunoSEQ multiplex PCR. For V, J and clone size, that table is used; D and trimming come from the DNA. The table has approximately 28,000 clones, approximately 93% seen once. The CDR3 sequence is 15 residues long. Trimming cost V 3 bases and J 6 bases, with 15 bases left between them. The V gene's germline CDR1 is MGHDK and CDR2 SYGVNS. The Seattle patients joined while their infection was active and were tracked longitudinally afterward. This record belongs to a study of blood T cell repertoires in COVID-19. Study-wide context: COVID-19 samples collected from the United States, Italy and Spain covered acute and convalescent phases. From T cells, B-cell-depleted T cells, or PBMCs came the material, which was cDNA or gDNA.

V usage is TRBV25-1 and J usage is TRBJ2-1; D not resolved. This clonotype originated in a woman in her 70s with COVID-19, enrolled during active disease. The sequencing input was peripheral blood. In nucleotides, the CDR3 is TGTGCCAGCAGTGATACCAGGATCCCATTCAATGAGCAGTTCTTC. As protein: CASSDTRIPFNEQFF.